The clone carrying this T cell receptor (beta chain) was seen repeatedly, ten times or more. The record originates from a study of metastatic and nonmetastatic thyroid tumors. Via MiXCR, TCRdb re-called the PCR reads. The sample lists some 25,000 clones, 20% to 25% occurring once. Trimming stripped 4 bases from V and 3 bases from J, with 12 bases between. From germline, CDR1 is SQVTM and CDR2 ANQGSEA. There are 13 residues in the CDR3. Not a single patient had been given any form of treatment at any point before undergoing thyroid surgery. This chain links TRBV29-1 with TRBJ1-2; tentatively, D is TRBD1 (6 bases). Sequenced: blood. The TCR originated in a male donor with papillary thyroid cancer or a benign thyroid nodule (not recorded which). Some clones in this sample may be carry-over from other donors' samples. CDR3 amino acids: CSVGGQYDYGYTF. The CDR3 DNA is TGCAGCGTTGGCGGACAGTATGACTATGGCTACACCTTC.